These 10 T cell receptor beta chains were all obtained from the same sample, sequenced in a study of blood T cell repertoires in COVID-19. Measured with immunoSEQ multiplex PCR; TCRdb has only the in-frame clones, and not every one. Among some 30,000 clones listed, 85% to 90% were seen once. The sample consisted of peripheral blood. Source of these receptors: a human donor in a cohort sampled during active COVID-19.

This sequence joins TRBV5-5 and TRBJ1-3; D might be TRBD1 (5 bases). The V end was cut by 0 bases, the J end by 7 bases, with 14 bases between. Per the germline V gene, CDR1 is SGHKS and CDR2 is YYEKEE (reference sequence). The CDR3 covers 15 residues. The CDR3 spells CASSLGPSNRNTIYF. Written as DNA, the CDR3 is TGTGCCAGCAGCTTGGGCCCCTCTAACAGGAACACCATATATTTT.

This chain joins TRBV5-1 and TRBJ2-2; 8 nucleotides line up with TRBD1. Trimming at V came to 3 bases and at J to 3 bases, leaving 4 bases not matched to a gene. Germline V gene data show CDR1 as SGHRS and CDR2 as YFSETQ. CDR3 length: 15 amino acids. CDR3 loop: CASSWTGPDTGELFF. Written as DNA, the CDR3 is TGCGCCAGCAGCTGGACAGGGCCGGACACCGGGGAGCTGTTTTTT.

This clone was detected only a few times. The chain uses TRBV4-2 and TRBJ1-2; the match to TRBD1 covers 8 bases. CDR3 length equals 15 residues. The ends lost 5 bases at V and 2 bases at J; junction bases unmatched: 7. Germline CDR1 is LGHNA and CDR2 is YNFKEQ. The CDR3 spells CASSTGQGENYGYTF. Here the CDR3 DNA reads TGTGCCAGCAGCACAGGACAGGGAGAAAACTATGGCTACACCTTC.

This clone has a handful of counts. V and J are TRBV6-5 and TRBJ1-6, with TRBD1 as a possible D gene (5 bases). Per the germline V gene, CDR1 is MNHEY and CDR2 is SVGAGI. This CDR3 has 12 residues. V lost 2 bases and J lost 10, with 6 bases in between. CDR3: CASSYRGSPLHF. CDR3 sequence (DNA): TGTGCCAGCAGTTACAGGGGCTCACCCCTCCACTTT.

V and J are TRBV6-5 and TRBJ2-4, with D perhaps matching TRBD2 (7 bases). The CDR3 sequence is 13 residues long. The germline CDR1 and CDR2 sequences are MNHEY and SVGAGI. With 6 bases removed from V and 8 bases from J, the gap between germline ends came to 14 bases. The CDR3 reads CASRERGGDIQYF. In DNA, the CDR3 is TGTGCCAGCAGAGAGAGGGGGGGGGACATTCAGTACTTC.

This chain uses TRBV7-9 with TRBJ2-1; 11 positions agree with TRBD2. CDR1 and CDR2 from the germline V gene are SEHNR and FQNEAQ (reference sequence). The CDR3 loop spans 16 amino acids. V gave up 7 bases and J gave up 6 bases; unmatched junction bases: 11. Here the CDR3 reads CASTLILAGAFNEQFF. CDR3 DNA: TGTGCCAGCACCCTAATACTAGCGGGAGCATTCAATGAGCAGTTCTTC.

V gene TRBV2 combines with J gene TRBJ1-4; 9 positions agree with TRBD1. The V gene's germline CDR1 is SNHLY and CDR2 FYNNEI. V lost 4 bases to trimming and J lost 7 bases; unmatched junction nucleotides: 10. The CDR3 loop spans 16 amino acids. The CDR3 nucleotides read TGTGCCAGCAGTGCCCGGGACAGGGCTAGGGGTGAAAAACTGTTTTTT. It codes for CASSARDRARGEKLFF.

The chain combines TRBV11-2 with TRBJ2-3; D is unclear. CDR3 length equals 14 residues. The germline V and J ends were trimmed by 0 bases and 3 bases, with 7 bases remaining between them. Germline loops: CDR1 SGHAT, CDR2 FQNNGV. CDR3: CASSLDDGTDTQYF. DNA for the CDR3: TGTGCCAGCAGCTTAGACGACGGGACAGATACGCAGTATTTT.

The sample holds one count of this clone. This sequence joins TRBV5-4 and TRBJ1-2, with D possibly TRBD1 on 6 matching bases. Between the trimmed V and J ends, which lost 0 bases and 7 bases, there was a span of 13 bases. Germline CDR1 SGHNT, CDR2 YYREEE (reference sequence). The CDR3 is made up of 14 amino acids. The CDR3 nucleotides read TGTGCCAGCAGCTTGGGCAGACAACAGGGTGGCTACACCTTC. Translating gives CASSLGRQQGGYTF.

The J gene is TRBJ2-3, the V gene TRBV25-1, with a tentative D call TRBD2 (5 bases). Trimming left V 8 bases short and J 5 bases short, with 17 bases between. Looked up from germline, CDR1 is MGHDK and CDR2 is SYGVNS. CDR3 size: 14 residues. CDR3 protein: CASGRTGRIDTQYF. Here the CDR3 DNA reads TGTGCCAGCGGTCGTACGGGAAGAATAGATACGCAGTATTTT.